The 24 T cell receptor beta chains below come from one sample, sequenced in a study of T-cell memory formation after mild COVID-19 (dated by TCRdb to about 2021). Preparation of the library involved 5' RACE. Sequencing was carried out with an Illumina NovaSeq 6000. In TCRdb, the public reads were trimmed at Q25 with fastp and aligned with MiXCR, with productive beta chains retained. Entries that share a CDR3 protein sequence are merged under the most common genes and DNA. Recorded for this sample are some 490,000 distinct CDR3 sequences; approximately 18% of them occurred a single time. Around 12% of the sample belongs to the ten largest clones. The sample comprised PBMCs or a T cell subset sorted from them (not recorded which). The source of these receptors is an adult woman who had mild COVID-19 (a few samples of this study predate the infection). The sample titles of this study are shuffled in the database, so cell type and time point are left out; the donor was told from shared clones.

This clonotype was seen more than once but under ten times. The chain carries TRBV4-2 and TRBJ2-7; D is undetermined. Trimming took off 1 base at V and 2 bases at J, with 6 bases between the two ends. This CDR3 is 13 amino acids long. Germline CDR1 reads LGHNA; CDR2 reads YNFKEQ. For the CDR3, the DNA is TGTGCCAGCAGCCAAGCGGTAGCCTACGAGCAGTACTTC. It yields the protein CASSQAVAYEQYF.

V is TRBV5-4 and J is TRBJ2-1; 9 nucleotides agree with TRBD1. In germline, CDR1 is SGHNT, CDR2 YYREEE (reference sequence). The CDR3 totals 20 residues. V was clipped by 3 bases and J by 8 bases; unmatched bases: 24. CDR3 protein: CASSSPTGQGLGGSSHEQFF. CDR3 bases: TGTGCCAGCAGCTCCCCGACGGGACAGGGTCTGGGCGGGAGTTCCCATGAGCAGTTCTTC.

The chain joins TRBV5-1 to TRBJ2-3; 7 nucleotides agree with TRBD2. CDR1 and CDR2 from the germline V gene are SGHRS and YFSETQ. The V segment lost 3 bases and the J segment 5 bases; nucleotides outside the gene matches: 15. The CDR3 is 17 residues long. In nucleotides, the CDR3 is TGCGCCAGCAGCTCGGATTCACTAGCGACTTTGGTAGATACGCAGTATTTT. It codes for CASSSDSLATLVDTQYF.

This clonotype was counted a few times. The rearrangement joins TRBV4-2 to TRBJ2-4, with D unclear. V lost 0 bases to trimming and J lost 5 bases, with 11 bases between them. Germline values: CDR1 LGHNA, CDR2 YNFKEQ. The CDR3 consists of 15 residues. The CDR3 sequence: CASSQEARKENIQYF. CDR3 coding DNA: TGTGCCAGCAGCCAAGAAGCTAGAAAGGAAAACATTCAGTACTTC.

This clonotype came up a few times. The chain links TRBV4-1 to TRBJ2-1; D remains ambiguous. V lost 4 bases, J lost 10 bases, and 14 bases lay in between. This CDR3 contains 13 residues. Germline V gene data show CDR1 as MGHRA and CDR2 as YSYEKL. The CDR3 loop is CASSRRVVNEQFF. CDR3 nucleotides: TGCGCCAGCAGCCGACGGGTAGTTAACGAGCAGTTCTTC.

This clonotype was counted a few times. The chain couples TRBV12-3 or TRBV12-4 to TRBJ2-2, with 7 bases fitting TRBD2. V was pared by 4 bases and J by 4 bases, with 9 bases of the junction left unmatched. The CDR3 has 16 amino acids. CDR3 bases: TGTGCCAGCAGTTCCCCTGTGAGGGAGGGCACCGGGGAGCTGTTTTTT. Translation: CASSSPVREGTGELFF.

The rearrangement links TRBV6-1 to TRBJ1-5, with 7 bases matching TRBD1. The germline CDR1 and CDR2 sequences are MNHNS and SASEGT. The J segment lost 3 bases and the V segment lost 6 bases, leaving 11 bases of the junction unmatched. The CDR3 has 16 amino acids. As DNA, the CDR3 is TGTGCCAGCAGCGGAAAAACAGGGGTTGCCAATCAGCCCCAGCATTTT. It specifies CASSGKTGVANQPQHF.

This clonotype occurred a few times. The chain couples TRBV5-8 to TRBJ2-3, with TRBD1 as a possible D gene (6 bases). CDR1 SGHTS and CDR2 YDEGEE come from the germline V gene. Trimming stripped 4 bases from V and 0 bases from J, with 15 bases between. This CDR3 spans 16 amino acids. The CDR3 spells CASSPYRVISTDTQYF. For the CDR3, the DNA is TGTGCCAGCAGCCCATACAGGGTAATTAGCACAGATACGCAGTATTTT. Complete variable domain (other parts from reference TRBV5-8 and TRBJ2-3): EAGVTQSPTHLIKTRGQQATLRCSPISGHTSVYWYQQALGLGLQFLLWYDEGEERNRGNFPPRFSGRQFPNYSSELNVNALELEDSALYLCASSPYRVISTDTQYFGPGTRLTVL.

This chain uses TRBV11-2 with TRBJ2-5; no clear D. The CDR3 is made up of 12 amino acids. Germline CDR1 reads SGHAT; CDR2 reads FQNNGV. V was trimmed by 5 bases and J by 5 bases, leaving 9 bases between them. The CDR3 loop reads CASSRPFETQYF. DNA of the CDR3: TGTGCCAGCAGCAGGCCATTTGAGACCCAGTACTTC.

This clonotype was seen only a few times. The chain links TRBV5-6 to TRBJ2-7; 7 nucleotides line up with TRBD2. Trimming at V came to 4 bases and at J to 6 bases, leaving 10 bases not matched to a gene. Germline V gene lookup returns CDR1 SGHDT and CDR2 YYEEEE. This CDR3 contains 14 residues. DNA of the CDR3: TGTGCCAGCAGCGGGGGGGGGACCCCAATCGAGCAGTACTTC. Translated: CASSGGGTPIEQYF.

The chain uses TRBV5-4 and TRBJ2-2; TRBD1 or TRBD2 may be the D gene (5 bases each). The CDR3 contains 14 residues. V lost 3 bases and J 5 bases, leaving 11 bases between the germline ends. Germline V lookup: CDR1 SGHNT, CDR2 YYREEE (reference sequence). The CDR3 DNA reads TGTGCCAGCAGCTCACTAGGGGCTACCGGGGAGCTGTTTTTT. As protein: CASSSLGATGELFF.

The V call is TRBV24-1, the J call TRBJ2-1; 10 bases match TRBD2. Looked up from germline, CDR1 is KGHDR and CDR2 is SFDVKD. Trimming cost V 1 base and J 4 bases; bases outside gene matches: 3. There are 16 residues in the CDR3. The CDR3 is CATSDFAGLAYNEQFF. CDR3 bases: TGTGCCACCAGTGATTTCGCGGGACTAGCGTACAATGAGCAGTTCTTC.

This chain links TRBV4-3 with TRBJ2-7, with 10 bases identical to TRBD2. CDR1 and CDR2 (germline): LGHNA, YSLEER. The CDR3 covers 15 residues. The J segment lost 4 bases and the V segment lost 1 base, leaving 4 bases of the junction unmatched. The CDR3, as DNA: TGCGCCAGCAGCCAAGCTTTAGCGGGAGGTTACGAGCAGTACTTC. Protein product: CASSQALAGGYEQYF.

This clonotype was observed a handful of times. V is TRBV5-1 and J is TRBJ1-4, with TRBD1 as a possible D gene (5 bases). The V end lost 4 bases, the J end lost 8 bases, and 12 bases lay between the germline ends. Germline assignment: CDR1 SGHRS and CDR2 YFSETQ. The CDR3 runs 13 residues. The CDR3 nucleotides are TGCGCCAGCAGCCCCCAGGGTTCAGAAAAACTGTTTTTT. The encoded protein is CASSPQGSEKLFF.

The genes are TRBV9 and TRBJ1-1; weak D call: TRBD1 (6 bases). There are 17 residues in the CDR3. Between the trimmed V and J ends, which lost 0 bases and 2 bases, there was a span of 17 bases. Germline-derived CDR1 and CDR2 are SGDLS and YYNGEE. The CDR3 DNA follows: TGTGCCAGCAGCGTAGTTGAGGCGGGGGCGTTAAACACTGAAGCTTTCTTT. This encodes CASSVVEAGALNTEAFF.

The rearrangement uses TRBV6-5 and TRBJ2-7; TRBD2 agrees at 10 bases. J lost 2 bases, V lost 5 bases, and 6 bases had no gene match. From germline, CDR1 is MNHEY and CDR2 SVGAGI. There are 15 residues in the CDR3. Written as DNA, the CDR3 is TGTGCCAGCAGTACCTCAGCGGGAGGGCCCTACGAGCAGTACTTC. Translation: CASSTSAGGPYEQYF.

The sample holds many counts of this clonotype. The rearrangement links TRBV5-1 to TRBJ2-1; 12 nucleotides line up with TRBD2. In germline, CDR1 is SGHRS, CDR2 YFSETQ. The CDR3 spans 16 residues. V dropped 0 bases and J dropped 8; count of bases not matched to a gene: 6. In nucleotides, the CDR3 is TGCGCCAGCAGCTTGGATCTAGCGGGGGGGCCGGATGAGCAGTTCTTC. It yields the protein CASSLDLAGGPDEQFF.

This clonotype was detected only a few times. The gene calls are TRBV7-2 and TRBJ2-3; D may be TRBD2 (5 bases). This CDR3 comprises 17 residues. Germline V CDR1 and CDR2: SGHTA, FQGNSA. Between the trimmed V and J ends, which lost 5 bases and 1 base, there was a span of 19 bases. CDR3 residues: CASSPALERRGTDTQYF. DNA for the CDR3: TGTGCCAGCAGCCCCGCCTTGGAGCGGCGGGGCACAGATACGCAGTATTTT.

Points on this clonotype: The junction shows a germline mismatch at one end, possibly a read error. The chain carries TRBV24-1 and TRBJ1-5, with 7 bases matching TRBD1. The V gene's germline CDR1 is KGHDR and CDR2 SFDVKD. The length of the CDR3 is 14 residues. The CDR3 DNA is TGTGCCGCCAGCGGGACAGATAGCAATCAGCCCCAGCATTTT. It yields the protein CAASGTDSNQPQHF.

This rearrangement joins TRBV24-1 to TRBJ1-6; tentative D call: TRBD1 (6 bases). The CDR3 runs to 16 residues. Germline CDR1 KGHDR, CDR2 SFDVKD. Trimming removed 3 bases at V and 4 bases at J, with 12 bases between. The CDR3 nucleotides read TGTGCCACCAGTGATCAAGGACAGCTATATAATTCACCCCTCCACTTT. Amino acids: CATSDQGQLYNSPLHF.

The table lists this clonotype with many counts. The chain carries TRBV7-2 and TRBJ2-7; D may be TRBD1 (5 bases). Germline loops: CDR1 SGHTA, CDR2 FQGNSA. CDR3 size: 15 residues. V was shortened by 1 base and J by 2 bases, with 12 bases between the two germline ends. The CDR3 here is CASSLGGQGAYEQYF. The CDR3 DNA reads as TGTGCCAGCAGCTTAGGGGGCCAGGGTGCCTACGAGCAGTACTTC.

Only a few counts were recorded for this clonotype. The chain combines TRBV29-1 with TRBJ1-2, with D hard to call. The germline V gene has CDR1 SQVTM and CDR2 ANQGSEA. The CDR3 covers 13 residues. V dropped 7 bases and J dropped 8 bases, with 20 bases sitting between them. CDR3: CSAFVPPLRGYTF. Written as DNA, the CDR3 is TGCAGCGCTTTTGTGCCCCCCTTAAGGGGCTACACCTTC.

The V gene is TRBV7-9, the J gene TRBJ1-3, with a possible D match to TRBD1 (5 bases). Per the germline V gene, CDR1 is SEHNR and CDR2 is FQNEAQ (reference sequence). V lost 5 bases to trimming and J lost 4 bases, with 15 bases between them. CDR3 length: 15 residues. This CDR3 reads CASSITEGSGNTIYF. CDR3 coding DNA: TGTGCCAGCAGCATCACAGAGGGGTCCGGAAACACCATATATTTT.

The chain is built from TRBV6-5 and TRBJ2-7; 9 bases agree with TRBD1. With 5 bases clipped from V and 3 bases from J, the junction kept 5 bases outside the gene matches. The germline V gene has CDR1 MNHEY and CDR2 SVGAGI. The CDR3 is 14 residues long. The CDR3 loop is CASSTQGANYEQYF. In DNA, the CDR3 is TGTGCCAGCAGTACACAGGGGGCGAACTACGAGCAGTACTTC.